The T cell receptor beta chain under discussion was sequenced for a study of T cell changes during pregnancy in multiple sclerosis. CDR3 size: 21 residues. V gave up 1 base and J gave up 1 base; unmatched junction bases: 12. Germline V gene sequence: CDR1 LNHNV, CDR2 YYDKDF (reference sequence). The protocol was immunoSEQ multiplex PCR, while the TCRdb copy is restricted to in-frame clones and leaves out a portion. The table records 50,000 to 65,000 clones, about 96% of them present only once. This specimen was CD8+ T cells from peripheral blood mononuclear cells, taken after pregnancy. J is TRBJ2-4 and V is TRBV15, with 14 positions matching TRBD2. This TCR was recovered from a female donor with multiple sclerosis, enrolled in a pregnancy study. CDR3 DNA: TGTGCCACCAGCAGAGGGGGGGTAGGGACTAGCGGGAGATTTGCCAAAAACATTCAGTACTTC. This encodes CATSRGGVGTSGRFAKNIQYF. Looking up the rest from reference TRBV15 and TRBJ2-4 gives the full variable domain: DAMVIQNPRYQVTQFGKPVTLSCSQTLNHNVMYWYQQKSSQAPKLLFHYYDKDFNNEADTPDNFQSRRPNTSFCFLDIRSPGLGDTAMYLCATSRGGVGTSGRFAKNIQYFGAGTRLSVL.